Listed here is a single T cell receptor beta chain. Clones were sequenced by immunoSEQ multiplex PCR, and TCRdb holds only the in-frame ones, with some missing. The sample records some 450,000 clones, approximately 88% being singletons. The entry originates in a study of blood T cell repertoires in COVID-19. Study background: There were acute and convalescent COVID-19 samples, and they came from the United States, Italy and Spain. The analysed material was cDNA or gDNA that came from T cells, B-cell-depleted T cells, or PBMCs.

Sequenced: peripheral blood. The receptor's source is a woman aged 45-65 years with COVID-19, enrolled during active disease.

CDR3 nucleotides: TGTGCCTCCCAGACAGGGAACGTACAGTACTTC. Its translation: CASQTGNVQYF. V usage is TRBV27 and J usage is TRBJ2-4, with 7 bases that match TRBD1. CDR1 and CDR2 from the germline V gene are MNHEY and SMNVEV (reference sequence). After removal of 11 bases from V and 13 bases from J, the junction contained 11 bases not matched to a gene. The CDR3 totals 11 residues.